Following are 7 T cell receptor beta chains from one sample sequenced in a study of regulatory T cells in long-lasting Graves disease. The authors built TCR beta libraries using iRepertoire HTBI primers and Arm-PCR of CDR3 regions. TCRdb independently ran MiXCR on the multiplex PCR reads; one entry per CDR3 protein. The table lists approximately 360,000 distinct CDR3 sequences, 23% of them singletons. Time point indicated: persistent/refractory GD, antithyroid drugs over 5 years with positive TRAb. Preparation of the TCR library used RNA extracted from PBMCs. The sequencing used peripheral blood mononuclear cells (PBMCs), collected when the disease was refractory, from a patient treated with antithyroid drugs. Receptors were obtained from a woman aged 40 to 55 with Graves disease.

This clonotype showed up many times. The chain links TRBV7-8 to TRBJ2-7, with 11 bases that match TRBD2. The J segment lost 4 bases and the V segment lost 3 bases, leaving 5 bases of the junction unmatched. From germline, CDR1 is SGHVS and CDR2 FQNEAQ. This CDR3 is built from 15 residues. CDR3 nucleotide sequence: TGTGCCAGCAGCTTCAGACTAGCGGGAAAGTACGAGCAGTACTTC. Translating gives CASSFRLAGKYEQYF.

The genes are TRBV20-1 and TRBJ2-2, with D perhaps matching TRBD2 (5 bases). The CDR3 has 13 amino acids. V gave up 4 bases and J gave up 4 bases, with 10 bases separating them. Germline lookup yields CDR1 DFQATT and CDR2 SNEGSKA (reference sequence). The CDR3 DNA follows: TGCAGTGCTACAACTAGTTCCACCGGGGAGCTGTTTTTT. Translating it yields CSATTSSTGELFF.

This clonotype was observed at least ten times. This chain connects TRBV20-1 to TRBJ2-7, with 8 bases matching TRBD2. With 3 bases clipped from V and 2 bases from J, the junction kept 9 bases outside the gene matches. Germline V lookup: CDR1 DFQATT, CDR2 SNEGSKA (reference sequence). The CDR3 length is 15 residues. CDR3 coding DNA: TGCAGTGCTAGTCATCCCAGCGGGAGTACCTACGAGCAGTACTTC. This translates into CSASHPSGSTYEQYF.

This clonotype was detected many times. The chain uses TRBV20-1 and TRBJ2-5; 8 bases agree with TRBD1. The CDR3 covers 18 residues. V lost 4 bases and J lost 5; bases outside the gene matches: 21. CDR1 and CDR2 (germline): DFQATT, SNEGSKA (reference sequence). CDR3 sequence reads: CSAKAGGTGTGAWETQYF. The CDR3 coding sequence is TGCAGTGCTAAGGCGGGCGGAACAGGGACAGGAGCCTGGGAGACCCAGTACTTC.

This clonotype has ten or more counts. The chain recombines TRBV6-1 with TRBJ2-7, with TRBD1 matching over 8 bases. Unmatched junction bases numbered 14, after V lost 6 bases and J lost 4 bases. The CDR3 has 16 amino acids. Germline assignment: CDR1 MNHNS and CDR2 SASEGT. The CDR3 loop is CASRAASGTGWYEQYF. As DNA, the CDR3 is TGTGCCAGCAGGGCTGCATCCGGGACAGGTTGGTACGAGCAGTACTTC.

This clonotype was recorded a few times. This chain connects TRBV25-1 to TRBJ1-3; D not resolved. Trimming pared 2 bases from V and 0 bases from J, leaving 5 bases between. Germline CDR1 reads MGHDK; CDR2 reads SYGVNS. The CDR3 covers 14 residues. The CDR3 bases are TGTGCCAGCAGTGAAGGTTACTCTGGAAACACCATATATTTT. This encodes CASSEGYSGNTIYF.

Comments on this clonotype: A clone one base away is much larger, so this may be a read error. Given the absence of the conserved phenylalanine or tryptophan at the CDR3 end, a read error is likely. V is TRBV28 and J is TRBJ2-5, with TRBD1 as a possible D gene (5 bases). The CDR3 is 15 amino acids. Trimming took 3 bases from V and 7 from J, leaving 18 bases between them. The germline CDR1 and CDR2 sequences are MDHEN and SYDVKM. The CDR3, as DNA: TGTGCCAGCAGTTTGCAGGGTCAGGGCCGGCGGACCCAGTACTTA. It translates to CASSLQGQGRRTQYL.